Below, 8 T cell receptor beta chains from the same sample are listed, as sequenced in a study of blood T cell repertoires in COVID-19 (TCRdb year 2020). The receptor library was made with the immunoSEQ multiplex PCR assay. TCRdb mirrors the immuneACCESS table, restricted to in-frame sequences. Some clones are absent from its copies; in checked studies, under half trace to an unresolved V gene, and the reason for the others is unknown. In all, the sample holds about 180,000 clones, and approximately 81% of those were seen once. About 20% of the sample lies in the top ten. Sequencing was carried out using peripheral blood. These receptor sequences come from a person between 65 and 80 years old with COVID-19, enrolled during active disease.

This chain uses TRBV18 with TRBJ1-1, with D perhaps TRBD1 (6 bases). Trimming took off 10 bases at V and 4 bases at J, with 22 bases between the two ends. Germline loops: CDR1 KGHSH, CDR2 LQKENI. The CDR3 runs 15 residues. The DNA of the CDR3 is TGTGCCACCCCAGCGACAGGAAACCTGGGCACTGAAGCTTTCTTT. Amino acids: CATPATGNLGTEAFF.

The V gene is TRBV7-9, the J gene TRBJ1-1; tentative D call: TRBD1 (5 bases). Germline CDR1 is SEHNR and CDR2 is FQNEAQ (reference sequence). This CDR3 comprises 14 residues. With 5 bases removed from V and 0 bases from J, the gap between germline ends came to 10 bases. The chain's CDR3 is CASSPAGLNTEAFF. The CDR3 DNA reads as TGTGCCAGCAGCCCCGCAGGGCTGAACACTGAAGCTTTCTTT. Full variable domain (missing parts from reference TRBV7-9 and TRBJ1-1): DTGVSQNPRHKITKRGQNVTFRCDPISEHNRLYWYRQTLGQGPEFLTYFQNEAQLEKSRLLSDRFSAERPKGSFSTLEIQRTEQGDSAMYLCASSPAGLNTEAFFGQGTRLTVV.

The chain combines TRBV19 with TRBJ1-2, with 7 positions matching TRBD1. The CDR3 is 14 amino acids. Per the germline V gene, CDR1 is LNHDA and CDR2 is SQIVND (reference sequence). V trimming: 9 bases; J trimming: 4 bases; junction bases outside the gene matches: 11. The CDR3, as DNA: TGTGCCAGCCATACTCCCGGGACAGTCTATGGCTACACCTTC. Its translation is CASHTPGTVYGYTF. The full variable domain, rest sourced from reference TRBV19 and TRBJ1-2, is DGGITQSPKYLFRKEGQNVTLSCEQNLNHDAMYWYRQDPGQGLRLIYYSQIVNDFQKGDIAEGYSVSREKKESFPLTVTSAQKNPTAFYLCASHTPGTVYGYTFGSGTRLTVV.

This sequence joins TRBV11-2 and TRBJ2-2, with 9 bases lining up with TRBD1. Germline V gene lookup returns CDR1 SGHAT and CDR2 FQNNGV. The CDR3 has 15 amino acids. V trimming: 3 bases; J trimming: 1 base; junction bases outside the gene matches: 0. The CDR3 DNA is TGTGCCAGCAGCTTGGGACAGGGGAACACCGGGGAGCTGTTTTTT. Translated, it gives CASSLGQGNTGELFF. Supplemented by reference TRBV11-2 and TRBJ2-2, the full variable domain reads EAGVAQSPRYKIIEKRQSVAFWCNPISGHATLYWYQQILGQGPKLLIQFQNNGVVDDSQLPKDRFSAERLKGVDSTLKIQPAKLEDSAVYLCASSLGQGNTGELFFGEGSRLTVL.

The chain employs TRBV5-5 and TRBJ2-1; D is undetermined. The V end was cut by 4 bases, the J end by 4 bases, with 3 bases between. Germline loops: CDR1 SGHKS, CDR2 YYEKEE (reference sequence). This CDR3 has 11 amino acids. In nucleotides, the CDR3 is TGTGCCAGCAGCCTGTACAATGAGCAGTTCTTC. Amino acids: CASSLYNEQFF. Filled out from reference TRBV5-5 and TRBJ2-1, the complete variable domain reads DAGVTQSPTHLIKTRGQQVTLRCSPISGHKSVSWYQQVLGQGPQFIFQYYEKEERGRGNFPDRFSARQFPNYSSELNVNALLLGDSALYLCASSLYNEQFFGPGTRLTVL.

The rearrangement uses TRBV28 and TRBJ2-1, with TRBD2 matching over 7 bases. This CDR3 is built from 13 residues. In germline, CDR1 is MDHEN, CDR2 SYDVKM. The DNA for the CDR3 is TGTGCTACGGGGAGGGGCCCGCGGAATGAGCAGTTCTTC. Translation: CATGRGPRNEQFF.

This chain connects TRBV11-2 to TRBJ2-2; D unclear. CDR3 length: 14 residues. V was clipped by 1 base and J by 4 bases, with 7 bases between them. Germline loops: CDR1 SGHAT, CDR2 FQNNGV. The CDR3 spells CASSLGLSTGELFF. The CDR3 region has the DNA TGTGCCAGCAGCTTAGGACTGTCCACCGGGGAGCTGTTTTTT.

V usage is TRBV6-5 and J usage is TRBJ1-4; 11 bases map to TRBD1. Germline-derived CDR1 and CDR2 are MNHEY and SVGAGI. The CDR3 is 14 residues long. V trimming: 0 bases; J trimming: 12 bases; junction bases outside the gene matches: 3. CDR3 bases: TGTGCCAGCAGTTACTCCGGGGACAGGGGGGAACTGTTTTTT. It encodes CASSYSGDRGELFF.